These T cell receptor beta chains were read from a single sample in a study of blood T cells in healthy people across ages. From the 5' RACE reads, TCRdb called clonotypes with MiXCR, one entry per CDR3 protein. The sample has about 640,000 distinct CDR3 sequences, 58% seen once. The sequencing input was blood. Every receptor here comes from a man aged 55 to 70 in good health. Both conserved end residues are part of each CDR3.

V gene: TRBV12-3/TRBV12-4; CDR3 protein: CASSFNPANTGELFF
V gene: TRBV10-3; CDR3 protein: CAISGGAGAGTRGEQFF
V gene: TRBV5-1; CDR3 protein: CASRKVQETQYF
V gene: TRBV12-3/TRBV12-4; CDR3 protein: CASSPASTQETQYF
V gene: TRBV2; CDR3 protein: CASSEGRNSYNEQFF
V gene: TRBV29-1; CDR3 protein: CSASGQGNYGYTF
V gene: TRBV12-3/TRBV12-4; CDR3 protein: CASSLRGIYGYTF
V gene: TRBV5-5; CDR3 protein: CASSTEGYGYTF
V gene: TRBV12-3/TRBV12-4; CDR3 protein: CASSTLGMGYNSPLHF
V gene: TRBV4-2; CDR3 protein: CASSRTLGLGEETQYF
V gene: TRBV12-5; CDR3 protein: CASALGGRAKNIQYF
V gene: TRBV20-1; CDR3 protein: CSATTGGESKNIQYF
V gene: TRBV14; CDR3 protein: CASSQSGSYGYTF
V gene: TRBV29-1; CDR3 protein: CSVEVQIGSPLHF
V gene: TRBV7-9; CDR3 protein: CASSPRMGQLNEKLFF
V gene: TRBV5-1; CDR3 protein: CASSSGDGSSYNEQFF
V gene: TRBV19; CDR3 protein: CASSIMAGAADTQYF
V gene: TRBV10-3; CDR3 protein: CAISEGPLYNEQYF
V gene: TRBV6-5; CDR3 protein: CASSYSPGTESAKNIQYF
V gene: TRBV10-3; CDR3 protein: CATFGSSSYNEQFF
V gene: TRBV6-1; CDR3 protein: CASSEDRDRFMEQYF
V gene: TRBV12-3/TRBV12-4; CDR3 protein: CASSLPRGGYTEAFF
V gene: TRBV28; CDR3 protein: CASSENLDTEAFF
V gene: TRBV7-2; CDR3 protein: CASSPRTSCEQYF
V gene: TRBV6-5; CDR3 protein: CASSYYRSGANVLTF
V gene: TRBV5-1; CDR3 protein: CASSLGQGIGEQYF
V gene: TRBV11-2; CDR3 protein: CASSPLRTVNPEAFF
V gene: TRBV29-1; CDR3 protein: CSVGGDRRGGRAFF
V gene: TRBV20-1; CDR3 protein: CSATGTVAKNIQYF
V gene: TRBV3-1; CDR3 protein: CASSQDSGTRSQPQHF
V gene: TRBV7-9; CDR3 protein: CASSLEVSKETQYF